The 5 T cell receptor beta chains below were found in one sample sequenced in a study of shared clonotypes between healthy human individuals. The method was immunoSEQ multiplex PCR; TCRdb's version includes in-frame clones alone and lacks a portion of them. Found here are 850,000 to 1,200,000 clones, more than 65% of them singletons; the top ten hold 1.5%. The sequenced material came from memory CD4+ T cells sorted from blood. Subset here: CD45RA-negative fraction. The receptors shown here come from a man between 18 and 29 years old in good health.

The genes are TRBV11-2 and TRBJ2-5, with unresolved D. Germline lookup yields CDR1 SGHAT and CDR2 FQNNGV. The CDR3 is made up of 14 amino acids. V gave up 5 bases and J gave up 4 bases, with 14 bases separating them. CDR3 nucleotide sequence: TGTGCCAGCAGCATTCGAGCCCTAGGAGAGACCCAGTACTTC. Amino acid sequence: CASSIRALGETQYF. The full variable domain, completed using reference TRBV11-2 and TRBJ2-5, is EAGVAQSPRYKIIEKRQSVAFWCNPISGHATLYWYQQILGQGPKLLIQFQNNGVVDDSQLPKDRFSAERLKGVDSTLKIQPAKLEDSAVYLCASSIRALGETQYFGPGTRLLVL.

CDR3 protein: CATSRRRGSDTEAFF. The CDR3 DNA is TGTGCCACCAGCAGGCGCAGGGGTTCCGACACTGAAGCTTTCTTT. This rearrangement joins TRBV15 to TRBJ1-1, with D possibly matching TRBD1 (6 bases). CDR3 length equals 15 residues. Germline V gene data show CDR1 as LNHNV and CDR2 as YYDKDF (reference sequence). V shed 3 bases and J shed 3 bases, with 14 bases lying between them.

This clone was counted between two and nine times. V and J are TRBV2 and TRBJ1-1; TRBD1 matches 8 bases. Germline V lookup: CDR1 SNHLY, CDR2 FYNNEI. V lost 5 bases and J lost 4; bases outside the gene matches: 3. The CDR3 covers 13 residues. The CDR3 loop reads CASSRQGPTEAFF. The CDR3 DNA sequence: TGTGCCAGCAGTCGACAGGGGCCCACTGAAGCTTTCTTT.

This clone was observed once. The chain carries TRBV28 and TRBJ1-5; no clear D. The germline V gene has CDR1 MDHEN and CDR2 SYDVKM. The CDR3 runs 14 residues. Trimming shortened V by 6 bases and J by 3 bases, and 12 bases separated the two germline ends. In DNA form, the CDR3 reads TGTGCCAGCAGGACGGGCAGCTTCAATCAGCCCCAGCATTTT. It is translated as CASRTGSFNQPQHF.

The chain joins TRBV5-1 to TRBJ2-7, with 7 bases lining up with TRBD1. J was trimmed by 2 bases and V by 5 bases; bases with no gene match: 13. The CDR3 spans 16 residues. Germline V gene sequence: CDR1 SGHRS, CDR2 YFSETQ. Written as DNA, the CDR3 is TGCGCCAGCAGTCGCACTCACGGGACAGCTCCCTACGAGCAGTACTTC. This translates into CASSRTHGTAPYEQYF.